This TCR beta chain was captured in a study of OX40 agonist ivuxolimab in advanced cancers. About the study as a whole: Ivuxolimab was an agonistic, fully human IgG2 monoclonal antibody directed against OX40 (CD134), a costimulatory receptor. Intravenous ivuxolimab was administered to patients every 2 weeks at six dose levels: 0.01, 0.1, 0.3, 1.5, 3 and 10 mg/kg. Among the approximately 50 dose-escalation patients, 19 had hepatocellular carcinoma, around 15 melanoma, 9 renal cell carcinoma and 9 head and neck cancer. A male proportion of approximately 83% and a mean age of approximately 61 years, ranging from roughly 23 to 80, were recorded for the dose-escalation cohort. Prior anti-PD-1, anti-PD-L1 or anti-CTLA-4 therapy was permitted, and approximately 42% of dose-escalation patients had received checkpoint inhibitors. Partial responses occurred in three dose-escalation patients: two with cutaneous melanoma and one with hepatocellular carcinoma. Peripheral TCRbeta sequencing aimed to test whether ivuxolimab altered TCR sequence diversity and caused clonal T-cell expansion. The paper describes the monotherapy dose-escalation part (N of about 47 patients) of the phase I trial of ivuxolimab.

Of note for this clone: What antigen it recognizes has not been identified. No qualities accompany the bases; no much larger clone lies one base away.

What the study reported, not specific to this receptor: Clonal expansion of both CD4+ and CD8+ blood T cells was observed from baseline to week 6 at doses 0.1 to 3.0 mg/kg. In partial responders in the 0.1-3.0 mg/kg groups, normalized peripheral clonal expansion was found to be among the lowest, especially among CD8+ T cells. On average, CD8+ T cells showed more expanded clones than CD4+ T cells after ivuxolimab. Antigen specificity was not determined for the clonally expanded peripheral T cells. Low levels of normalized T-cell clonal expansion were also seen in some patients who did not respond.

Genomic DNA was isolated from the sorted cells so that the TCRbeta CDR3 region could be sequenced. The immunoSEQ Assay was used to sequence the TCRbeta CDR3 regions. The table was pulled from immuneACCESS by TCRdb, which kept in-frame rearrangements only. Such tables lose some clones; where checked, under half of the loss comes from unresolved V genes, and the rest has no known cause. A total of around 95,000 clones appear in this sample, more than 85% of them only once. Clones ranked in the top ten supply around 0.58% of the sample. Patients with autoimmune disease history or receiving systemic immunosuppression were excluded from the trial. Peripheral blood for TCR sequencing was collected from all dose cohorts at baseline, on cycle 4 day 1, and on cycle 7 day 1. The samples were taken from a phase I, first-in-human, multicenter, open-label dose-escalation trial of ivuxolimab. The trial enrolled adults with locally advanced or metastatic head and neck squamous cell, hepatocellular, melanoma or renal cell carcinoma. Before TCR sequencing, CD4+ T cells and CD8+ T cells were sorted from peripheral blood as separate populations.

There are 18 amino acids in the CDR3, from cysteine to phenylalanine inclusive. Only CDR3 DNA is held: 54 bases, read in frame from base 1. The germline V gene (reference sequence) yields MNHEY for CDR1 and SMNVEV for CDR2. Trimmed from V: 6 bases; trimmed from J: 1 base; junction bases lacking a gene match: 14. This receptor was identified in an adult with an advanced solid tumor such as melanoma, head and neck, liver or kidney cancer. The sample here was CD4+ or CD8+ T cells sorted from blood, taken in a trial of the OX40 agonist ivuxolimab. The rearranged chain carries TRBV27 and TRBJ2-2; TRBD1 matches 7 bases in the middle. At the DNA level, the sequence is TGTGCCAGCAGCACACCCCACCCGGGACAGTGGAACACCGGGGAGCTGTTTTTT. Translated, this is CASSTPHPGQWNTGELFF.